These 4 T cell receptor beta chains share one sample of origin, sequenced in a study of blood T cell repertoires in COVID-19. Sequencing was performed with immunoSEQ multiplex PCR; in TCRdb, only in-frame clones are kept and a portion is missing. Found here are 540,000 or so clones, 85% to 90% of them singletons; the top ten hold around 7.8%. Sequenced sample: peripheral blood. The source is a woman in her fifties or sixties with COVID-19, enrolled during active disease.

The chain uses TRBV19 and TRBJ1-1; D unclear. CDR1 and CDR2 from the germline V gene are LNHDA and SQIVND (reference sequence). Trimming left V 3 bases short and J 2 bases short, with 10 bases between. This CDR3 contains 14 residues. CDR3 nucleotide sequence: TGTGCCAGTAGTATGGAGAGGGCTAACACTGAAGCTTTCTTT. Its translation is CASSMERANTEAFF.

The V gene is TRBV5-6, the J gene TRBJ1-1; unclear D gene. Germline V CDR1 and CDR2: SGHDT, YYEEEE. The CDR3 contains 12 residues. Between the trimmed V and J ends, which lost 0 bases and 8 bases, there was a span of 8 bases. CDR3 in amino acids: CASSLGSREAFF. For the CDR3, the DNA is TGTGCCAGCAGCTTGGGCAGTCGAGAAGCTTTCTTT.

The J gene is TRBJ1-5, the V gene TRBV27, with TRBD1 as a possible D gene (6 bases). Germline V gene sequence: CDR1 MNHEY, CDR2 SMNVEV (reference sequence). V dropped 6 bases and J dropped 7 bases, with 19 bases sitting between them. The CDR3 contains 15 residues. The CDR3: CASSPLQGIGQPQHF. The DNA of the CDR3 is TGTGCCAGCAGCCCATTACAGGGAATTGGGCAGCCCCAGCATTTT.

The genes are TRBV29-1 and TRBJ2-3; D gene unclear. Germline assignment: CDR1 SQVTM and CDR2 ANQGSEA. Trimming left V 3 bases short and J 4 bases short, with 8 bases between. The CDR3 totals 12 residues. CDR3 amino acids: CSVDLAADTQYF. The CDR3 bases are TGCAGCGTTGACTTAGCAGCAGATACGCAGTATTTT.